The 13 T cell receptor beta chains listed next were all sequenced from one sample in a study of graft-versus-host responses after intestinal transplantation. Assay: immunoSEQ multiplex PCR; the TCRdb copy retains only in-frame clones and omits some. The sample includes 8,900 or so clones, nearly 95% seen only once; the top ten take 2.1%. Sequenced material: PBMCs, taken 11 days after intestinal transplantation. These receptors all come from a human patient who received an intestinal transplant, so some T cells may come from the graft donor.

V and J are TRBV7-2 and TRBJ2-3; 7 nucleotides line up with TRBD1. The CDR3 extends over 15 amino acids. From germline, CDR1 is SGHTA and CDR2 FQGNSA. V gave up 1 base and J gave up 7 bases; unmatched junction bases: 8. CDR3 nucleotides: TGTGCCAGCAGCTTAGGGCCAGGGGGTGCAAATACGCAGTATTTT. It specifies CASSLGPGGANTQYF.

This chain connects TRBV30 to TRBJ2-7; 10 positions agree with TRBD2. V was pared by 2 bases and J by 7 bases, with 14 bases of the junction left unmatched. The CDR3 totals 16 residues. CDR1 and CDR2 (germline): GTSNPN, SVGIG (reference sequence). CDR3: CAWSLPPSGGGREQYF. The CDR3 DNA sequence: TGTGCCTGGAGTCTCCCCCCAAGCGGGGGGGGAAGGGAGCAGTACTTC. Full variable domain (rest looked up from reference TRBV30 and TRBJ2-7): SQTIHQWPATLVQPVGSPLSLECTVEGTSNPNLYWYRQAAGRGLQLLFYSVGIGQISSEVPQNLSASRPQDRQFILSSKKLLLSDSGFYLCAWSLPPSGGGREQYFGPGTRLTVT.

The chain couples TRBV10-1 to TRBJ1-1; maybe TRBD1 (5 bases). Per the germline V gene, CDR1 is WNHNN and CDR2 is SYGVQD (reference sequence). V was shortened by 4 bases and J by 5 bases, with 8 bases between the two germline ends. The CDR3 is made up of 12 amino acids. CDR3 bases: TGCGCCAGCAGTGGGGGCTCGACTGAAGCTTTCTTT. As protein: CASSGGSTEAFF.

The chain links TRBV27 to TRBJ2-3; 8 bases are a match to TRBD2. The CDR3 is made up of 14 amino acids. Per germline, CDR1 MNHEY and CDR2 SMNVEV (reference sequence). V lost 7 bases and J lost 1; bases outside the gene matches: 4. The CDR3 loop reads CASKASGRTDTQYF. Written as DNA, the CDR3 is TGTGCCAGCAAGGCTAGCGGGCGCACAGATACGCAGTATTTT.

The chain is built from TRBV28 and TRBJ2-1; weak D call: TRBD2 (6 bases). Trimming left V 6 bases short and J 8 bases short, with 20 bases between. CDR3 length: 15 residues. Germline V lookup: CDR1 MDHEN, CDR2 SYDVKM. The CDR3 reads CASRRIQTWGDEQFF. Here the CDR3 DNA reads TGTGCCAGCAGAAGGATCCAGACATGGGGGGATGAGCAGTTCTTC.

The chain uses TRBV5-1 and TRBJ2-1, with D possibly matching TRBD2 (6 bases). The CDR3 covers 17 residues. V shed 0 bases and J shed 5 bases, with 18 bases lying between them. Germline CDR1 is SGHRS and CDR2 is YFSETQ. Written as DNA, the CDR3 is TGCGCCAGCAGCTTGGGGCCGGGGGTACAAGGAGACAATGAGCAGTTCTTC. This codes for CASSLGPGVQGDNEQFF.

This chain links TRBV10-3 with TRBJ2-2; the D is unclear. CDR1 is ENHRY, CDR2 SYGVKD, per germline. The CDR3 spans 14 residues. The ends were cut back, 0 bases at V and 7 bases at J, with 9 bases in the middle. The CDR3 DNA is TGTGCCATCAGTGAGTCGAAAACGGTCGGGGAGCTGTTTTTT. This encodes CAISESKTVGELFF.

In DNA, the CDR3 is TGTGCCAGTAGTATTGATGTGGGGGCCTTTCTCGGACAGGGAAAATCCAATCAGCCCCAGCATTTT. This encodes CASSIDVGAFLGQGKSNQPQHF. V is TRBV19 and J is TRBJ1-5; 8 nucleotides agree with TRBD1. There are 22 residues in the CDR3. With 3 bases clipped from V and 3 bases from J, the junction kept 25 bases outside the gene matches. The germline CDR1 and CDR2 sequences are LNHDA and SQIVND (reference sequence).

V usage is TRBV6-5 and J usage is TRBJ1-2, with 8 bases identical to TRBD1. The germline gives CDR1 MNHEY, CDR2 SVGAGI. The V gene end was trimmed by 6 bases and the J gene end by 2 bases; junction bases not matched to a gene: 5. There are 14 residues in the CDR3. CDR3 sequence (DNA): TGTGCCAGCAGGGGGACAGGCGGGAACTATGGCTACACCTTC. It is translated as CASRGTGGNYGYTF.

On this clone itself: This sample includes further DNA sequences coding for the same CDR3. The V call is TRBV6-6, the J call TRBJ1-3, with D possibly being TRBD1 (6 bases). From germline, CDR1 is MNHNY and CDR2 SVGAGI (reference sequence). There are 14 residues in the CDR3. V lost 6 bases, J lost 6 bases, and 15 bases lay in between. DNA for the CDR3: TGTGCCAGCAGGCTACAGGGACCCGAAAACACCATATATTTT. Its translation: CASRLQGPENTIYF.

In DNA form, the CDR3 reads TGTGCCAGCAGTAACAGGGGGATCAACGACGAGCAGTACTTC. As protein: CASSNRGINDEQYF. V usage is TRBV28 and J usage is TRBJ2-7; TRBD1 matches at 8 bases. The length of the CDR3 is 14 residues. CDR1 and CDR2 from the germline V gene are MDHEN and SYDVKM. J gave up 5 bases and V 5 bases, and 8 bases lay outside the gene matches.

The genes are TRBV7-8 and TRBJ2-7; 8 bases line up with TRBD1. The CDR3 runs 17 residues. Trimming at V came to 1 base and at J to 0 bases, leaving 8 bases not matched to a gene. The germline CDR1 and CDR2 sequences are SGHVS and FQNEAQ. CDR3 in DNA: TGTGCCAGCAGCTTAGGGGGGACAGGTGGAAGCTCCTACGAGCAGTACTTC. As protein: CASSLGGTGGSSYEQYF.

The rearrangement joins TRBV10-3 to TRBJ2-7; the D gene is possibly TRBD1 (5 bases). The CDR3 covers 14 residues. Per germline, CDR1 ENHRY and CDR2 SYGVKD. V lost 3 bases to trimming and J lost 2 bases, with 11 bases between them. In nucleotides, the CDR3 is TGTGCCATCAGTGACGTTCAGGGTGCCTACGAGCAGTACTTC. This sequence encodes CAISDVQGAYEQYF.